The rows below give T cell receptor beta chains drawn from one sample of a study of patients and donors after allogeneic stem cell transplantation. TCRdb ran MiXCR on the RT-PCR reads and lists one entry per CDR3 protein. This repertoire shows over 130,000 distinct CDR3 sequences, about two fifths found once; its top ten account for around half. Material: blood, either unsorted or a sorted T cell fraction (not recorded which). The source of these receptors is a human donor who was either an allogeneic HSCT recipient or a stem cell or donor lymphocyte infusion donor (not recorded which). It is not recorded whose cells these are; they may come from a transplant donor. The CDR3 runs from the conserved cysteine through the conserved F or W. A D gene is named only where the DNA matches it firmly. Size values are once, few and many counts, or a class for expanded clones, and some rows have none.

j_gene: TRBJ1-1; d_gene: -; len: 13; v_gene: TRBV29-1; abundance: few; CDR3nt: TGCAGCGTCGACGAGTCTGGGGCTTTTGAAGCTTTCTTT; CDR3aa: CSVDESGAFEAFF
j_gene: TRBJ1-1; d_gene: TRBD1; len: 14; v_gene: TRBV7-6; abundance: -; CDR3nt: TGTGCCAGCAGCTTAGCGGTCGGGACAGGGCAAGCTTTCTTT; CDR3aa: CASSLAVGTGQAFF
j_gene: TRBJ2-2; d_gene: -; len: 15; v_gene: TRBV4-3; abundance: few; CDR3nt: TGCGCCAGCAGCCAAGAGGGGGGCTCCACCGGGGAGCTGTTTTTT; CDR3aa: CASSQEGGSTGELFF
j_gene: TRBJ2-2; d_gene: -; len: 12; v_gene: TRBV7-2; abundance: once; CDR3nt: TGTGCCAGCAGCTTCATGACCGGGGAGCTGTTTTTT; CDR3aa: CASSFMTGELFF
j_gene: TRBJ1-1; d_gene: TRBD1; len: 12; v_gene: TRBV27; abundance: -; CDR3nt: TGTGCCAGCAGGACAGGGTTCACTGAAGCTTTCTTT; CDR3aa: CASRTGFTEAFF
j_gene: TRBJ1-2; d_gene: TRBD1; len: 14; v_gene: TRBV6-6; abundance: -; CDR3nt: TGTGCCAGCGGAACAGGGGGCCATGGCTATGGCTACACCTTC; CDR3aa: CASGTGGHGYGYTF
j_gene: TRBJ1-5; d_gene: -; len: 14; v_gene: TRBV7-2; abundance: -; CDR3nt: TGTGCCAGCAGCCTGGGACTGACCCATCAGCCCCAGCATTTT; CDR3aa: CASSLGLTHQPQHF
j_gene: TRBJ2-1; d_gene: TRBD1; len: 13; v_gene: TRBV7-3; abundance: few; CDR3nt: TGTGCCAGCAGACAGGGGTTCGGGGAAGAGCAGTTCTTC; CDR3aa: CASRQGFGEEQFF
j_gene: TRBJ1-2; d_gene: TRBD1; len: 15; v_gene: TRBV5-1; abundance: -; CDR3nt: TGCGCCAGCAGCTTCGGACAGGGAGTTTGGTATGGCTACACCTTC; CDR3aa: CASSFGQGVWYGYTF
j_gene: TRBJ2-5; d_gene: TRBD1; len: 15; v_gene: TRBV7-3; abundance: -; CDR3nt: TGTGCCAGCAGCTTAGGGACAGGGGACCAAGAGACCCAGTACTTC; CDR3aa: CASSLGTGDQETQYF